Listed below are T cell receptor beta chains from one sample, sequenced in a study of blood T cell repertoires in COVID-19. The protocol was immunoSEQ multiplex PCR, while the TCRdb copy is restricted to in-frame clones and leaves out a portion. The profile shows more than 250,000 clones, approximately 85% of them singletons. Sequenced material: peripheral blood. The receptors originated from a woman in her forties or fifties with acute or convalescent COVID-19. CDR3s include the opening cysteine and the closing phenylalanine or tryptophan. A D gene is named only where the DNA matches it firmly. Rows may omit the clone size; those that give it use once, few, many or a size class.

CDR3 DNA: TGTGCCAGCGGGAGGGGGAGGGCCACCACAGATACGCAGTATTTT
CDR3 protein: CASGRGRATTDTQYF
clone size: NA
V gene: TRBV9
D gene: NA
J gene: TRBJ2-3

CDR3 DNA: TGTGCCAGCTCACCAGGACTAGCGGGAGGTAGAGATACGCAGTATTTT
CDR3 protein: CASSPGLAGGRDTQYF
clone size: NA
V gene: TRBV18
D gene: TRBD2
J gene: TRBJ2-3

CDR3 DNA: TGTGCCAGCAGCCAAGTAACGGGTTTGACAGATACGCAGTATTTT
CDR3 protein: CASSQVTGLTDTQYF
clone size: NA
V gene: TRBV3-1/TRBV3-2
D gene: NA
J gene: TRBJ2-3

CDR3 DNA: TGTGCCAGCAGCTTAGTCGGACTAGCGGGAGCTGGGAGGGAGACCCAGTACTTC
CDR3 protein: CASSLVGLAGAGRETQYF
clone size: NA
V gene: TRBV7-2
D gene: TRBD2
J gene: TRBJ2-5

CDR3 DNA: TGTGCCAGCAGTTATCCGGGAGCCTACGAGCAGTACTTC
CDR3 protein: CASSYPGAYEQYF
clone size: NA
V gene: TRBV28
D gene: NA
J gene: TRBJ2-7

CDR3 DNA: TGTGCCAGCAAGGCTAGCGGCTCCTACAATGAGCAGTTCTTC
CDR3 protein: CASKASGSYNEQFF
clone size: NA
V gene: TRBV2
D gene: TRBD2
J gene: TRBJ2-1

CDR3 DNA: TGTGCCAGCAGTTACGAGGGGGAAAAATACGAGCAGTACTTC
CDR3 protein: CASSYEGEKYEQYF
clone size: NA
V gene: TRBV6-2/TRBV6-3
D gene: NA
J gene: TRBJ2-7

CDR3 DNA: TGTGCCAGCAGTATGCCCCCGGGCGAGCAGTACTTC
CDR3 protein: CASSMPPGEQYF
clone size: NA
V gene: TRBV28
D gene: NA
J gene: TRBJ2-7

CDR3 DNA: TGCGCCAGCAGCCCGTCGATTACAGGGGGCACTGAAGCTTTCTTT
CDR3 protein: CASSPSITGGTEAFF
clone size: few
V gene: TRBV4-3
D gene: TRBD1
J gene: TRBJ1-1

CDR3 DNA: TGCAGTGCTAGTGCGGCAGGCTTCTACGAGCAGTACTTC
CDR3 protein: CSASAAGFYEQYF
clone size: NA
V gene: TRBV20-1
D gene: NA
J gene: TRBJ2-7

CDR3 DNA: TGTGCCAGCACTAGCGGGGCAGATACGCAGTATTTT
CDR3 protein: CASTSGADTQYF
clone size: NA
V gene: TRBV28
D gene: TRBD2
J gene: TRBJ2-3

CDR3 DNA: TGTGCCAGCAGATTTGGAGGTACTAATCAGCCCCAGCATTTT
CDR3 protein: CASRFGGTNQPQHF
clone size: NA
V gene: TRBV2
D gene: NA
J gene: TRBJ1-5

CDR3 DNA: TGTGCCAGCAGCCCGCAGACGGGGGAGAGGGACACTGAAGCTTTCTTT
CDR3 protein: CASSPQTGERDTEAFF
clone size: once
V gene: TRBV7-2
D gene: NA
J gene: TRBJ1-1

CDR3 DNA: TGTGCCAGCAGCCTCCGACAGGGGGCCATGAACACTGAAGCTTTCTTT
CDR3 protein: CASSLRQGAMNTEAFF
clone size: NA
V gene: TRBV7-8
D gene: TRBD1
J gene: TRBJ1-1

CDR3 DNA: TGTGCCAGCAGCCAATACTTTCATTCACCCCTCCACTTT
CDR3 protein: CASSQYFHSPLHF
clone size: NA
V gene: TRBV14
D gene: NA
J gene: TRBJ1-6

CDR3 DNA: TGCGGATATGACAGGTACAATGAGCAGTTCTTC
CDR3 protein: CGYDRYNEQFF
clone size: NA
V gene: TRBV20-1
D gene: NA
J gene: TRBJ2-1

CDR3 DNA: TGTGCCAGCAGTCGACTAGCGGGAGGGCCCGGGGAGCTGTTTTTT
CDR3 protein: CASSRLAGGPGELFF
clone size: once
V gene: TRBV6-5
D gene: TRBD2
J gene: TRBJ2-2

CDR3 DNA: TGTGCCACCGGACTCGCCGGAGATACGCAGTATTTT
CDR3 protein: CATGLAGDTQYF
clone size: few
V gene: TRBV6-5
D gene: NA
J gene: TRBJ2-3

CDR3 DNA: TGCGCCAGCAGCTTGGGACAGATAACAGGGGGAGGAGGCTACACCTTC
CDR3 protein: CASSLGQITGGGGYTF
clone size: NA
V gene: TRBV5-1
D gene: TRBD1
J gene: TRBJ1-2

CDR3 DNA: TGTGCCACTCTTTTGGAGGGCGGCACTGAAGCTTTCTTT
CDR3 protein: CATLLEGGTEAFF
clone size: NA
V gene: TRBV28
D gene: NA
J gene: TRBJ1-1

CDR3 DNA: TGCGCCAGCATTGGGACGGGAAGGACAGGGTCAAATTCACCCCTCCACTTT
CDR3 protein: CASIGTGRTGSNSPLHF
clone size: NA
V gene: TRBV5-1
D gene: TRBD1
J gene: TRBJ1-6

CDR3 DNA: TGTGCCAGCAGCCTGAGCCGGGAGACCCAGTACTTC
CDR3 protein: CASSLSRETQYF
clone size: NA
V gene: TRBV12-3/TRBV12-4
D gene: NA
J gene: TRBJ2-5

CDR3 DNA: TGTGCCAGCAGCTACTCCAGGGAAACTGAAGCTTTCTTT
CDR3 protein: CASSYSRETEAFF
clone size: NA
V gene: TRBV7-9
D gene: NA
J gene: TRBJ1-1

CDR3 DNA: TGTGCCTGGAGGATCGCAGGGGGAGGAGAAAAACTGTTTTTT
CDR3 protein: CAWRIAGGGEKLFF
clone size: NA
V gene: TRBV30
D gene: TRBD1
J gene: TRBJ1-4

CDR3 DNA: TGTGCCAGTAGTGACAGGGTTAGAGATACGCAGTATTTT
CDR3 protein: CASSDRVRDTQYF
clone size: NA
V gene: TRBV19
D gene: TRBD1
J gene: TRBJ2-3

CDR3 DNA: TGTGCCAGCCGGACTAGCGGGGGGGTTGGCAATGAGCAGTTCTTC
CDR3 protein: CASRTSGGVGNEQFF
clone size: NA
V gene: TRBV7-9
D gene: TRBD2
J gene: TRBJ2-1

CDR3 DNA: TGTGCCAGCAGCCCAGGACAGGGGGGAAACATTCAGTACTTC
CDR3 protein: CASSPGQGGNIQYF
clone size: NA
V gene: TRBV11-3
D gene: TRBD1
J gene: TRBJ2-4

CDR3 DNA: TGTGCCAGCAGCCCCACCGGGACAGGGATGTACGAGCAGTACTTC
CDR3 protein: CASSPTGTGMYEQYF
clone size: NA
V gene: TRBV7-2
D gene: TRBD1
J gene: TRBJ2-7

CDR3 DNA: TGTGCCACCAGTAATGGCTACACCGGGGAGCTGTTTTTT
CDR3 protein: CATSNGYTGELFF
clone size: NA
V gene: TRBV24-1
D gene: NA
J gene: TRBJ2-2

CDR3 DNA: TGTGCCAGCACGGACGGGACAGAGTATGGCTACACCTTC
CDR3 protein: CASTDGTEYGYTF
clone size: NA
V gene: TRBV6-6
D gene: TRBD1
J gene: TRBJ1-2

CDR3 DNA: TGTGCCAGCAGTTTCGGGACACTCTACGAGCAGTACTTC
CDR3 protein: CASSFGTLYEQYF
clone size: NA
V gene: TRBV28
D gene: NA
J gene: TRBJ2-7

CDR3 DNA: TGTGCCTGGAGAGCGGGAGGGACTAGCACAGATACGCAGTATTTT
CDR3 protein: CAWRAGGTSTDTQYF
clone size: few
V gene: TRBV30
D gene: TRBD2
J gene: TRBJ2-3

CDR3 DNA: TGCGCCAGCTCTCTAGCGGCCACGAACACCGGGGAGCTGTTTTTT
CDR3 protein: CASSLAATNTGELFF
clone size: NA
V gene: TRBV4-1
D gene: TRBD2
J gene: TRBJ2-2

CDR3 DNA: TGTGCCAGCAGTGAACTAGCGGTCGACAATGAGCAGTTCTTC
CDR3 protein: CASSELAVDNEQFF
clone size: NA
V gene: TRBV2
D gene: TRBD2
J gene: TRBJ2-1

CDR3 DNA: TGTGCCAGCAGCTCTCGTATGAACACTGAAGCTTTCTTT
CDR3 protein: CASSSRMNTEAFF
clone size: NA
V gene: TRBV11-3
D gene: NA
J gene: TRBJ1-1

CDR3 DNA: TGTGCCAGCATTATCGGGACTAGCGGGACCGGTGAGCAGTTCTTC
CDR3 protein: CASIIGTSGTGEQFF
clone size: NA
V gene: TRBV28
D gene: TRBD2
J gene: TRBJ2-1

CDR3 DNA: TGTGCCAGCAGTTTAATAGCGGTGCAGGGTTGGGTTACGCAGTATTTT
CDR3 protein: CASSLIAVQGWVTQYF
clone size: NA
V gene: TRBV27
D gene: NA
J gene: TRBJ2-3

CDR3 DNA: TGCAGTGCTAGTACAGGGACCAATCAGCCCCAGCATTTT
CDR3 protein: CSASTGTNQPQHF
clone size: NA
V gene: TRBV20-1
D gene: NA
J gene: TRBJ1-5

CDR3 DNA: TGTGCCAGCTCACCACCGGGCCGGGGAGACACCGGGGAGCTGTTTTTT
CDR3 protein: CASSPPGRGDTGELFF
clone size: NA
V gene: TRBV18
D gene: NA
J gene: TRBJ2-2

CDR3 DNA: TGTGCCAGCAGTGAACGGACAGGGGTTGGAAATGAGCAGTTCTTC
CDR3 protein: CASSERTGVGNEQFF
clone size: few
V gene: TRBV2
D gene: TRBD1
J gene: TRBJ2-1

CDR3 DNA: TGTGCCACCCGGTATGGGACAGGGTATGAAAAACTGTTTTTT
CDR3 protein: CATRYGTGYEKLFF
clone size: NA
V gene: TRBV6-5
D gene: TRBD1
J gene: TRBJ1-4

CDR3 DNA: TGTGCCAGCGGCAGGAACAATCAGCCCCAGCATTTT
CDR3 protein: CASGRNNQPQHF
clone size: few
V gene: TRBV28
D gene: NA
J gene: TRBJ1-5

CDR3 DNA: TGTGCCAGCAGCCCCCTCGCGGGGGGCGCGGGAGAGCAGTACTTC
CDR3 protein: CASSPLAGGAGEQYF
clone size: NA
V gene: TRBV11-3
D gene: TRBD2
J gene: TRBJ2-7

CDR3 DNA: TGTGCCAGCAGACCGATGGGACAGGGGGCTGGACAGCCCCAGCATTTT
CDR3 protein: CASRPMGQGAGQPQHF
clone size: NA
V gene: TRBV27
D gene: TRBD1
J gene: TRBJ1-5

CDR3 DNA: TGCGCCAGCAGCCAAGTAAAGACAGGGGTTGTCCTGTCTGAAGCTTTCTTT
CDR3 protein: CASSQVKTGVVLSEAFF
clone size: NA
V gene: TRBV4-1
D gene: TRBD1
J gene: TRBJ1-1

CDR3 DNA: TGTGCCAGCAGCTGGTCGGGTGCAACTAATGAAAAACTGTTTTTT
CDR3 protein: CASSWSGATNEKLFF
clone size: NA
V gene: TRBV7-9
D gene: NA
J gene: TRBJ1-4

CDR3 DNA: TGTGCCAGCAGCAAAGTTCCTAGTACCTACGAGCAGTACTTC
CDR3 protein: CASSKVPSTYEQYF
clone size: NA
V gene: TRBV21-1
D gene: NA
J gene: TRBJ2-7

CDR3 DNA: TGTGCCAGCAGTTTAACAGAAATCTACGAGCAGTACTTC
CDR3 protein: CASSLTEIYEQYF
clone size: few
V gene: TRBV12-3/TRBV12-4
D gene: NA
J gene: TRBJ2-7

CDR3 DNA: TGTGCCAGCAGATCGGGACTAGCGGGCAGTCCATCGCTCTCCTACGAGCAGTACTTC
CDR3 protein: CASRSGLAGSPSLSYEQYF
clone size: NA
V gene: TRBV5-4
D gene: TRBD2
J gene: TRBJ2-7

CDR3 DNA: TGTGCCAGCAGCCCCCAGCCCTCTAGTACCGGGGAGCTGTTTTTT
CDR3 protein: CASSPQPSSTGELFF
clone size: few
V gene: TRBV9
D gene: NA
J gene: TRBJ2-2

CDR3 DNA: TGTGCCAGCAGCCTAGCCGAACGGAGAAACTATGGCTACACCTTC
CDR3 protein: CASSLAERRNYGYTF
clone size: NA
V gene: TRBV3-1/TRBV3-2
D gene: NA
J gene: TRBJ1-2

CDR3 DNA: TGTGCCACCAGTGATTCCAGGGTCAGCTCACCCCTCCACTTT
CDR3 protein: CATSDSRVSSPLHF
clone size: NA
V gene: TRBV24-1
D gene: NA
J gene: TRBJ1-6

CDR3 DNA: TGTGCCAGCAGTGAACCGACAGGGGCTAATGAAAAACTGTTTTTT
CDR3 protein: CASSEPTGANEKLFF
clone size: few
V gene: TRBV28
D gene: TRBD1
J gene: TRBJ1-4

CDR3 DNA: TGCGCCAGCAGCTTGGGGCTAGTAGAAGATACGCAGTATTTT
CDR3 protein: CASSLGLVEDTQYF
clone size: NA
V gene: TRBV5-1
D gene: NA
J gene: TRBJ2-3

CDR3 DNA: TGCGCCAGCAGCTTGGAGGGACTAGCGGGAGGCTACGAGCAGTACTTC
CDR3 protein: CASSLEGLAGGYEQYF
clone size: NA
V gene: TRBV5-1
D gene: TRBD2
J gene: TRBJ2-7

CDR3 DNA: TGTGCCAGCAGCTTAGCCAGGGACAGTCAAGAGACCCAGTACTTC
CDR3 protein: CASSLARDSQETQYF
clone size: NA
V gene: TRBV11-3
D gene: TRBD1
J gene: TRBJ2-5

CDR3 DNA: TGTGCCAGCAGCTTCGACAGGGGGCAGGGTAGAGAGACCCAGTACTTC
CDR3 protein: CASSFDRGQGRETQYF
clone size: once
V gene: TRBV5-4
D gene: TRBD1
J gene: TRBJ2-5